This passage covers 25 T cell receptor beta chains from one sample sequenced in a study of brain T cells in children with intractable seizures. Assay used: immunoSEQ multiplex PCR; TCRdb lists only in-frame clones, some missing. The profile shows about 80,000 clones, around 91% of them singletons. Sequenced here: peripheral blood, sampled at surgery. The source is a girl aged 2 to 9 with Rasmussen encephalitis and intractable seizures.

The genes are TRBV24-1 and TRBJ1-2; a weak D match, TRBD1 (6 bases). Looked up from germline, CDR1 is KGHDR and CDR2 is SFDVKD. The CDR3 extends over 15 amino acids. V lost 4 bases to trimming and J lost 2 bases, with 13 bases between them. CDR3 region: CATSDSGEANYGYTF. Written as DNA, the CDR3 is TGTGCCACCAGTGACTCAGGGGAGGCCAACTATGGCTACACCTTC.

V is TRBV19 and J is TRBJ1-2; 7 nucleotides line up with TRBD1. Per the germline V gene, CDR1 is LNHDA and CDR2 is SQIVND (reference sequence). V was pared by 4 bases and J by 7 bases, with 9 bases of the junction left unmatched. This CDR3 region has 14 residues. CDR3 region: CASSTLTGPTGYTF. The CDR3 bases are TGTGCCAGTAGTACCTTGACAGGGCCCACTGGCTACACCTTC.

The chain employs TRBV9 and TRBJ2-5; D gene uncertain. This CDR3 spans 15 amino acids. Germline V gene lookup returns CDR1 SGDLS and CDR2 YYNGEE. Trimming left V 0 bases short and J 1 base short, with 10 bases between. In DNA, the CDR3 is TGTGCCAGCAGCGTAGATGTCGCAGCCCAAGAGACCCAGTACTTC. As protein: CASSVDVAAQETQYF.

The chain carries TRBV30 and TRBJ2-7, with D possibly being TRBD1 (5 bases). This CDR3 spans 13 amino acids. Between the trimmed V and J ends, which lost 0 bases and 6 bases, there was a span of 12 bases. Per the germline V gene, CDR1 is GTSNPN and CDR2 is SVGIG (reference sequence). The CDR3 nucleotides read TGTGCCTGGAGTGTAGCCAGGGAAGGCGAGCAGTACTTC. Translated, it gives CAWSVAREGEQYF.

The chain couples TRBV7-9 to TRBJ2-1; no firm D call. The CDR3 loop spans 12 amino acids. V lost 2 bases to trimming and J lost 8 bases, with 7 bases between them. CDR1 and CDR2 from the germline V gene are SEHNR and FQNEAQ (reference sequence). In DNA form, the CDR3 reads TGTGCCAGCAGCTTATCTGGCCATGAGCAGTTCTTC. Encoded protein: CASSLSGHEQFF. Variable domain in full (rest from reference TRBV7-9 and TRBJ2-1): DTGVSQNPRHKITKRGQNVTFRCDPISEHNRLYWYRQTLGQGPEFLTYFQNEAQLEKSRLLSDRFSAERPKGSFSTLEIQRTEQGDSAMYLCASSLSGHEQFFGPGTRLTVL.

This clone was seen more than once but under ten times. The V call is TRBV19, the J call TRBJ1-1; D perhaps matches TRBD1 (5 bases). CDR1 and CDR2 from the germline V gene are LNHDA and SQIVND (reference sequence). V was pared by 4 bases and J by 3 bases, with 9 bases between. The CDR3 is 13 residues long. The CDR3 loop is CASSNGADTEAFF. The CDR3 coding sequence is TGTGCCAGTAGTAATGGGGCGGACACTGAAGCTTTCTTT.

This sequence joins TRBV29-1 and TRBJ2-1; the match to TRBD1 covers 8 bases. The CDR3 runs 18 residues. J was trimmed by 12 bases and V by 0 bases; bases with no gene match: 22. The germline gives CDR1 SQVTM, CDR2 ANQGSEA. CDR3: CSVEDLGGGTGTMFGQFF. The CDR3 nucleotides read TGCAGCGTTGAAGATCTGGGGGGTGGGACAGGAACAATGTTTGGGCAGTTCTTC.

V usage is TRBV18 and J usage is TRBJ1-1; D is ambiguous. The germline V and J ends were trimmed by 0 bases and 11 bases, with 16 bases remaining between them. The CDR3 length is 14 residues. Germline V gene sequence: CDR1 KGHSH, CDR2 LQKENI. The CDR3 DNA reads TGTGCCAGCTCACCACCGACCGGAGCCCGGGAGGCTTTCTTT. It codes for CASSPPTGAREAFF.

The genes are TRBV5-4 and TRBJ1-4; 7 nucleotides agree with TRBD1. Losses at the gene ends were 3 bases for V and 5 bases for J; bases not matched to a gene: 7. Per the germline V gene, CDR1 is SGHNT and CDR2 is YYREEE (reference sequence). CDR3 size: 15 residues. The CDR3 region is CASSSRDRENEKLFF. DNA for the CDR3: TGTGCCAGCAGCTCAAGGGACAGAGAAAATGAAAAACTGTTTTTT. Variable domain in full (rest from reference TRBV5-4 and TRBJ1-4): ETGVTQSPTHLIKTRGQQVTLRCSSQSGHNTVSWYQQALGQGPQFIFQYYREEENGRGNFPPRFSGLQFPNYSSELNVNALELDDSALYLCASSSRDRENEKLFFGSGTQLSVL.

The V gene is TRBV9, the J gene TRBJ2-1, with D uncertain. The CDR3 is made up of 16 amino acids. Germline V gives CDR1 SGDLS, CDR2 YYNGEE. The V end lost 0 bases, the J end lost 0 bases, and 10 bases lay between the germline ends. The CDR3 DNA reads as TGTGCCAGCAGCGTAGGACCCCAAAGCTCCTACAATGAGCAGTTCTTC. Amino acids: CASSVGPQSSYNEQFF.

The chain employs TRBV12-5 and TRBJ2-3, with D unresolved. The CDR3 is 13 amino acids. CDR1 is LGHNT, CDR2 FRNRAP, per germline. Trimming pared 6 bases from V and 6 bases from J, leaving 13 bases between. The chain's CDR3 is CASGAGPQDTQYF. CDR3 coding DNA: TGTGCTAGTGGAGCAGGACCACAGGATACGCAGTATTTT. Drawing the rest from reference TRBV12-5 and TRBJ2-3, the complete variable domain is DARVTQTPRHKVTEMGQEVTMRCQPILGHNTVFWYRQTMMQGLELLAYFRNRAPLDDSGMPKDRFSAEMPDATLATLKIQPSEPRDSAVYFCASGAGPQDTQYFGPGTRLTVL.

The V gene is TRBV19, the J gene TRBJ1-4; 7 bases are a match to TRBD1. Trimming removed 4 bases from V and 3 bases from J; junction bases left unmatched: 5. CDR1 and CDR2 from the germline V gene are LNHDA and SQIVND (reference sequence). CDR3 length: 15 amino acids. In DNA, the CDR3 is TGTGCCAGTAGTAAGGAGGGGACAGCTAATGAAAAACTGTTTTTT. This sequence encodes CASSKEGTANEKLFF.

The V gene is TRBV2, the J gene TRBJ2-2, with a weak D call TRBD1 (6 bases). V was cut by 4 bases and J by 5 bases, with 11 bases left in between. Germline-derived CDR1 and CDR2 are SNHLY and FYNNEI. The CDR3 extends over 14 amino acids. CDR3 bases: TGTGCCAGCAGTGGAACAGGGTGGACCGGGGAGCTGTTTTTT. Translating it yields CASSGTGWTGELFF.

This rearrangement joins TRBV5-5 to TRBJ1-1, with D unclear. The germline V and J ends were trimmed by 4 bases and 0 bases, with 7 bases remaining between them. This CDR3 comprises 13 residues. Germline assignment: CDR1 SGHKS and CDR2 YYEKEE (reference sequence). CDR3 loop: CASSAKLNTEAFF. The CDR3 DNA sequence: TGTGCCAGCAGCGCCAAACTGAACACTGAAGCTTTCTTT.

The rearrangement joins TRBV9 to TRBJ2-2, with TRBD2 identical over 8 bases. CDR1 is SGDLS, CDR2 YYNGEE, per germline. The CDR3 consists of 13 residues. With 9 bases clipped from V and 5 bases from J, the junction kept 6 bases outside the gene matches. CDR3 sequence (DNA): TGTGCCACCACACGGGGGGGTACCGGGGAGCTGTTTTTT. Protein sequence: CATTRGGTGELFF.

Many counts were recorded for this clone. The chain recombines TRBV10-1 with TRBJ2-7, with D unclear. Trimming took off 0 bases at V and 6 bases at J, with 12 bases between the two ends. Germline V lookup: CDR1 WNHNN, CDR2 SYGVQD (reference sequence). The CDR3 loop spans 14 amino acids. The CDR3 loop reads CASSESPISGEQYF. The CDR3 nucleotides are TGCGCCAGCAGTGAGTCTCCCATTTCTGGCGAGCAGTACTTC.

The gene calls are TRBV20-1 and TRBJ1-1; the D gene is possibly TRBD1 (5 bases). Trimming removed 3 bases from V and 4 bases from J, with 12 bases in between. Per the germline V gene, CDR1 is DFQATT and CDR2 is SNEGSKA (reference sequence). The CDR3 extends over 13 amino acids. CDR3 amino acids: CSASRSRATEAFF. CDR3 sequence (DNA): TGCAGTGCTAGTAGGTCCAGGGCCACTGAAGCTTTCTTT.

CDR3: CASSSLSGELFF. CDR3 nucleotides: TGTGCCAGCAGTAGTCTATCCGGGGAGCTGTTTTTT. V gene TRBV6-5 combines with J gene TRBJ2-2, with unresolved D. The CDR3 runs 12 residues. Trimming took off 5 bases at V and 6 bases at J, with 7 bases between the two ends. Germline V gives CDR1 MNHEY, CDR2 SVGAGI.

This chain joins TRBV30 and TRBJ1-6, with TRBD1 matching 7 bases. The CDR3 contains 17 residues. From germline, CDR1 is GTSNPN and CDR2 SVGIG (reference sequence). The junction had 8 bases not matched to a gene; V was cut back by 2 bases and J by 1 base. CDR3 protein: CAWSNEGARSYNSPLHF. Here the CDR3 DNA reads TGTGCCTGGAGTAACGAGGGGGCAAGGTCCTATAATTCACCCCTCCACTTT.

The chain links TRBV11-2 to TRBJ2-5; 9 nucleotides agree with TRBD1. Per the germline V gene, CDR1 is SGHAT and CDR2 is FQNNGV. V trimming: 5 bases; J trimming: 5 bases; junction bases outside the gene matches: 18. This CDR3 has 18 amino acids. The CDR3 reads CASSKGGGTGGWRETQYF. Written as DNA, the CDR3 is TGTGCCAGCAGCAAGGGGGGGGGTACAGGGGGCTGGAGGGAGACCCAGTACTTC.

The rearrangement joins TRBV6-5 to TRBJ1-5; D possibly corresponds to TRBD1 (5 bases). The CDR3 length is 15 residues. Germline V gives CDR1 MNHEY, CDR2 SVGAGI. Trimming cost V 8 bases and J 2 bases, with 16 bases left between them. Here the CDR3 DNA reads TGTGCCAGCGGTAAGGGGAAGGTGGGCAATCAGCCCCAGCATTTT. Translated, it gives CASGKGKVGNQPQHF.

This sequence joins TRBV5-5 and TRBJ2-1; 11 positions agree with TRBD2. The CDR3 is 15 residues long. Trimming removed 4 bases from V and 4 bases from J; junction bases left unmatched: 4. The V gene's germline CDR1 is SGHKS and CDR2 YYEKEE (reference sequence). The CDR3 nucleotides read TGTGCCAGCAGCCTACTAGCGGGGGAATACAATGAGCAGTTCTTC. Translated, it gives CASSLLAGEYNEQFF.

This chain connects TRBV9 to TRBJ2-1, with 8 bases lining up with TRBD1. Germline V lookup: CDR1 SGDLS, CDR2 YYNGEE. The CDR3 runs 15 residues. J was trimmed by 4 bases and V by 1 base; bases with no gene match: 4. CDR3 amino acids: CASSVRRTGYNEQFF. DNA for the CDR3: TGTGCCAGCAGCGTACGAAGGACAGGGTACAATGAGCAGTTCTTC. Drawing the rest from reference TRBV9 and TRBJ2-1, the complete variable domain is DSGVTQTPKHLITATGQRVTLRCSPRSGDLSVYWYQQSLDQGLQFLIQYYNGEERAKGNILERFSAQQFPDLHSELNLSSLELGDSALYFCASSVRRTGYNEQFFGPGTRLTVL.

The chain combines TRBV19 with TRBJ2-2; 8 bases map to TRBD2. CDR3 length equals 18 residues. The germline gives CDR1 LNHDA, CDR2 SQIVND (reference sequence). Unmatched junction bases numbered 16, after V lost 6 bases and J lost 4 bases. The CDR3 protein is CASRWSGKAGVRTGELFF. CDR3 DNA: TGTGCCAGTAGATGGTCTGGGAAAGCGGGAGTACGCACCGGGGAGCTGTTTTTT. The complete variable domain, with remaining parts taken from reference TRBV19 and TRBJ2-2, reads DGGITQSPKYLFRKEGQNVTLSCEQNLNHDAMYWYRQDPGQGLRLIYYSQIVNDFQKGDIAEGYSVSREKKESFPLTVTSAQKNPTAFYLCASRWSGKAGVRTGELFFGEGSRLTVL.

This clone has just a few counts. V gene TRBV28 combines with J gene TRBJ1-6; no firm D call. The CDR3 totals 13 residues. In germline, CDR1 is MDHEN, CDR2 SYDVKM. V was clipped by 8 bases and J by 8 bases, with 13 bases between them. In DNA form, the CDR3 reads TGTGCCAGCCATTTCTCGGGGTATTCACCCCTCCACTTT. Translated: CASHFSGYSPLHF.